This T cell receptor beta chain was sequenced during a study of OX40 agonist ivuxolimab in advanced cancers. Study details: Hepatocellular carcinoma, melanoma, renal cell or head and neck cancer affected the dose-escalation patients. Overall study results and limits: On average, CD8+ T cells had more expanded clones than CD4+.

Trimming pared 0 bases from V and 1 base from J, leaving 6 bases between. Germline V lookup: CDR1 PRHDT, CDR2 FYEKMQ (reference sequence). The CDR3 is 15 residues long. Details on this clone: Its matching antigen is unknown.

Sampling of blood occurred at baseline, cycle 4 day 1, and cycle 7 day 1. Here immunoSEQ multiplex PCR was the method, and the copy in TCRdb shows in-frame clones only, minus some. The sample contains approximately 70,000 clones, about 83% of which appear only once. The sample in question was CD4+ or CD8+ T cells sorted from blood, obtained in a trial of the OX40 agonist ivuxolimab. The chain has TRBV13 and TRBJ1-4, with D unresolved. The receptor's source is an adult with an advanced solid tumor such as melanoma, head and neck, liver or kidney cancer. The DNA of the CDR3 is TGTGCCAGCAGCTTAGGGGCAGGAACTAATGAAAAACTGTTTTTT. This sequence encodes CASSLGAGTNEKLFF.